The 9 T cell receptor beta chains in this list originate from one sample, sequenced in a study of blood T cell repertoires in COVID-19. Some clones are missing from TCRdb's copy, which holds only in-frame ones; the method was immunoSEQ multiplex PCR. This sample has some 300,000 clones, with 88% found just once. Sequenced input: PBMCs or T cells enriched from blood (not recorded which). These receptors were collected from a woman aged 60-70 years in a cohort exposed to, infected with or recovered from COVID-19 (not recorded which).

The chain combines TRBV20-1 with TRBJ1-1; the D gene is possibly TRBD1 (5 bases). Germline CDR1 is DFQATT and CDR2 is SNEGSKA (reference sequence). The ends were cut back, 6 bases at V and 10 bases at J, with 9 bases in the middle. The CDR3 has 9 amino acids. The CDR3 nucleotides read TGCAGTGCCCCCGGGGGAGCTTTCTTT. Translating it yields CSAPGGAFF.

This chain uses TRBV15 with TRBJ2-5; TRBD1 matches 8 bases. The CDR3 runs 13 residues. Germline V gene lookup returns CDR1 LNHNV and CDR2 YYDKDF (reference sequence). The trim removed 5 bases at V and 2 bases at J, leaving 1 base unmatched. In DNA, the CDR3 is TGTGCCACCAGCGACAGGGGACAAGAGACCCAGTACTTC. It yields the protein CATSDRGQETQYF.

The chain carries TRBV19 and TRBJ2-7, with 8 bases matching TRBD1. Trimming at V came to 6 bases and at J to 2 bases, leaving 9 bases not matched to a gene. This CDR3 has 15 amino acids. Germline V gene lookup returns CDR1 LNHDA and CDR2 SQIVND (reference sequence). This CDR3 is CASRLKQGVTYEQYF. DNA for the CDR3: TGTGCCAGTAGGCTCAAACAGGGGGTGACCTACGAGCAGTACTTC. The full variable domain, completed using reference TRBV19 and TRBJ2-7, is DGGITQSPKYLFRKEGQNVTLSCEQNLNHDAMYWYRQDPGQGLRLIYYSQIVNDFQKGDIAEGYSVSREKKESFPLTVTSAQKNPTAFYLCASRLKQGVTYEQYFGPGTRLTVT.

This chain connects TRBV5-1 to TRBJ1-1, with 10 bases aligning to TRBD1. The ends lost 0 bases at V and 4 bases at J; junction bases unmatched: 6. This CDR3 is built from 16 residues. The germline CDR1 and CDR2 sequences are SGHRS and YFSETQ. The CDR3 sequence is CASSLGPGTGATEAFF. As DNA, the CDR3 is TGCGCCAGCAGCTTGGGACCCGGGACAGGGGCCACTGAAGCTTTCTTT.

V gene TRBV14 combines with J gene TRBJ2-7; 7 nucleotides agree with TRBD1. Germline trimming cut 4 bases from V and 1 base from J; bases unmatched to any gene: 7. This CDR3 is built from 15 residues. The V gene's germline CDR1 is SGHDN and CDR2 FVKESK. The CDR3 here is CASSLYRGPSYEQYF. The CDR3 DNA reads TGTGCCAGCAGCCTTTACAGGGGACCGTCCTACGAGCAGTACTTC.

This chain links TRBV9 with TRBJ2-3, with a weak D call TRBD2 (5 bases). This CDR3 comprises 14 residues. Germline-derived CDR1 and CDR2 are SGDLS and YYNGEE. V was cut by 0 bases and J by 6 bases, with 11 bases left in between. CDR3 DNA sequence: TGTGCCAGCAGCGTAGAAGGGAGTCGTGATACGCAGTATTTT. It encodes CASSVEGSRDTQYF.

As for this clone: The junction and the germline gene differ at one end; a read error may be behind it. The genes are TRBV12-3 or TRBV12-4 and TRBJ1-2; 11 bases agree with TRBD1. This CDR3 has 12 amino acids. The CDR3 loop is CASRSGTGGLNF. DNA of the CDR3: TGTGCCAGCAGATCCGGGACAGGGGGTTTGAACTTC.

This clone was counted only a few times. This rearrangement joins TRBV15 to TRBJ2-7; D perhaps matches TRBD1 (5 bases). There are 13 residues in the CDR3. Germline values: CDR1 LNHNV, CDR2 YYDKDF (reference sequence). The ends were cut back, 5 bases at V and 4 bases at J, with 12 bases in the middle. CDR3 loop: CATSLGLGYEQYF. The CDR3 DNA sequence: TGTGCCACCAGCCTGGGGCTGGGTTACGAGCAGTACTTC.

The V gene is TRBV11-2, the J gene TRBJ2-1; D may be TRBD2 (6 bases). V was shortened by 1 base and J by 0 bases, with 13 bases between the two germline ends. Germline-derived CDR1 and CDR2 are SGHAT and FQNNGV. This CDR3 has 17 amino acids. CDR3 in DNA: TGTGCCAGCAGCTTAGTTGCGGGGAGGAGCTCCTACAATGAGCAGTTCTTC. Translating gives CASSLVAGRSSYNEQFF.